Shown below are 7 T cell receptor beta chains from a single sample sequenced in a study of OX40 agonist ivuxolimab in advanced cancers. Here immunoSEQ multiplex PCR was the method, and the copy in TCRdb shows in-frame clones only, minus some. This repertoire shows nearly 20,000 clones, roughly 80% found once; its top ten account for 21%. Sequencing was performed on CD4+ or CD8+ T cells sorted from blood, taken in a trial of the OX40 agonist ivuxolimab. The receptors stem from an adult with an advanced solid tumor such as melanoma, head and neck, liver or kidney cancer.

The chain has TRBV5-1 and TRBJ2-3; 10 bases align to TRBD1. The J segment lost 5 bases and the V segment lost 1 base, leaving 7 bases of the junction unmatched. The germline gives CDR1 SGHRS, CDR2 YFSETQ. The CDR3 runs to 16 residues. The CDR3 DNA sequence: TGCGCCAGCAGCTTGTTGAGGACAGGGGGGAAAGATACGCAGTATTTT. Encoded protein: CASSLLRTGGKDTQYF.

This chain connects TRBV6-6 to TRBJ1-2; D might be TRBD1 (6 bases). V lost 6 bases and J lost 2, with 13 bases in between. Germline CDR1 and CDR2: MNHNY and SVGAGI (reference sequence). The CDR3 sequence is 14 residues long. The CDR3 sequence is CASSYREPNYGYTF. In nucleotides, the CDR3 is TGTGCCAGCAGCTACAGGGAGCCCAACTATGGCTACACCTTC.

This clone ranks as medium-sized. The chain has TRBV2 and TRBJ1-6; the match to TRBD1 covers 7 bases. V shed 6 bases and J 13 bases; nucleotides not matched to a gene: 15. In germline, CDR1 is SNHLY, CDR2 FYNNEI. The CDR3 loop spans 15 amino acids. CDR3 sequence (DNA): TGTGCCAGCAGAGCCGTGACAGGGTCGGCCATTCCCCTCCACTTT. It is translated as CASRAVTGSAIPLHF.

The chain links TRBV6-5 to TRBJ2-3; 10 nucleotides line up with TRBD2. Unmatched junction bases numbered 4, after V lost 0 bases and J lost 4 bases. Germline lookup yields CDR1 MNHEY and CDR2 SVGAGI. CDR3 length: 16 residues. The CDR3 DNA is TGTGCCAGCAGTTACTCGCTAGCGGGAGTACCAGATACGCAGTATTTT. Translated, it gives CASSYSLAGVPDTQYF.

The rearrangement links TRBV19 to TRBJ1-1; possibly TRBD1 for D (6 bases). Germline V gene data show CDR1 as LNHDA and CDR2 as SQIVND (reference sequence). This CDR3 contains 14 residues. V lost 1 base and J lost 6, with 12 bases in between. The CDR3, as DNA: TGTGCCAGTAGTATAGGACAGGATTTGGCTGAAGCTTTCTTT. This codes for CASSIGQDLAEAFF.

The V call is TRBV28, the J call TRBJ2-2; 10 nucleotides align to TRBD2. CDR1 MDHEN and CDR2 SYDVKM come from the germline V gene. Trimming took 7 bases from V and 6 from J; bases not matched to a gene: 11. CDR3 length equals 16 residues. The CDR3 coding sequence is TGTGCCAGCACCGAGCTAGCGGGAGTCTGGGCCGGGGAGCTGTTTTTT. This translates into CASTELAGVWAGELFF.

J is TRBJ1-1 and V is TRBV5-6; tentative D call: TRBD1 (5 bases). CDR1 SGHDT and CDR2 YYEEEE come from the germline V gene. The CDR3 covers 19 residues. V was shortened by 3 bases and J by 0 bases, with 24 bases between the two germline ends. The CDR3 reads CASSWGVDTPVLMNTEAFF. As DNA, the CDR3 is TGTGCCAGCAGCTGGGGGGTGGACACGCCGGTCTTGATGAACACTGAAGCTTTCTTT.